The T cell receptor (beta chain) described here comes from a study of T cells in Graves' hyperthyroidism and ophthalmopathy. Graves' hyperthyroidism was deemed stable given no ophthalmopathy progression within 18 months. Diagnostic decisions used clinical symptoms, serum thyroxine and TRAb, thyroid ultrasound and orbital computed tomography. Points on this clonotype: What it binds is not known. Germline and junction disagree at one end, which may indicate a read error.

There were TCR beta CDR3 regions amplified from RNA transcripts. Researchers ran a first-round RT-PCR on the TCR CDR3 using the HTBI primer set. Via MiXCR, TCRdb re-called the multiplex PCR reads, giving one row per CDR3 protein. The sample records hundreds of thousands of distinct CDR3 sequences, 46% being singletons. Findings and caveats of the study: Most clonotypes expanded in the thyroid (above 0.001) were also present in blood.

Per the germline V gene, CDR1 is SGHAT and CDR2 is FQNNGV. The CDR3 spans 16 residues. The clonotype comes from a woman younger than 35 with Graves' hyperthyroidism. The chain is built from TRBV11-2 and TRBJ2-7; TRBD1 matches at 8 bases. Sequenced: peripheral blood or thyroid tissue (not recorded which). This chain's CDR3 is CASRRSPGQASYEQHF. The CDR3 DNA reads TGTGCCAGTCGTCGATCACCGGGACAGGCATCCTACGAGCAGCACTTC.